This is a list of T cell receptor beta chains from one sample in a study of cytomegalovirus exposure and HLA in healthy donors. Only in-frame clones appear in the TCRdb table, and some are missing; sequencing was by immunoSEQ multiplex PCR. The sample's table shows around 100,000 clones. The material sequenced was PBMCs. The origin of the receptors is a woman aged 25-40 years in good health and CMV-seronegative. Both conserved end residues are part of each CDR3. Fields, in order: D gene, V gene, J gene, CDR3 protein, CDR3 DNA. A D gene is named only where the DNA matches it firmly.

D: .
V: TRBV7-9
J: TRBJ1-1
CDR3: CASSLEVADTEAFF
DNA: TGTGCCAGCAGCTTAGAGGTGGCGGACACTGAAGCTTTCTTT

D: TRBD1
V: TRBV28
J: TRBJ1-5
CDR3: CASTSPVGTGAQPQHF
DNA: TGTGCCAGCACCTCCCCGGTAGGGACAGGGGCCCAGCCCCAGCATTTT

D: .
V: TRBV5-4
J: TRBJ2-2
CDR3: CASSLLLSGELFF
DNA: TGTGCCAGCAGCTTGTTACTCTCCGGGGAGCTGTTTTTT

D: TRBD1
V: TRBV19
J: TRBJ2-6
CDR3: CASSYAGTGSGANVLPF
DNA: TGTGCCAGTAGTTACGCCGGGACAGGGTCCGGGGCCAACGTCCTGCCTTTC

D: .
V: TRBV7-2
J: TRBJ1-5
CDR3: CASSLFVISGSRSNQPQHF
DNA: TGTGCCAGCAGCTTATTCGTCATATCGGGGTCCCGGAGCAATCAGCCCCAGCATTTT

D: .
V: TRBV28
J: TRBJ2-7
CDR3: CASTRAGFSYEQYF
DNA: TGTGCCAGCACCAGAGCAGGGTTCTCCTACGAGCAGTACTTC

D: .
V: TRBV5-6
J: TRBJ2-5
CDR3: CASSPSVGLGETQYF
DNA: TGTGCCAGCAGCCCGTCTGTGGGCCTCGGAGAGACCCAGTACTTC

D: TRBD1
V: TRBV28
J: TRBJ2-2
CDR3: CASTMDRRDTGELFF
DNA: TGTGCCAGCACCATGGACAGGCGGGACACCGGGGAGCTGTTTTTT

D: .
V: TRBV28
J: TRBJ2-7
CDR3: CASKETVPSEQYF
DNA: TGTGCCAGCAAAGAGACAGTCCCATCTGAGCAGTACTTC

D: .
V: TRBV28
J: TRBJ2-5
CDR3: CASSSPAAHGTQYF
DNA: TGTGCCAGCAGTTCCCCAGCAGCGCACGGGACCCAGTACTTC

D: TRBD1
V: TRBV27
J: TRBJ1-3
CDR3: CASSLTGVGSGNTIYF
DNA: TGTGCCAGCAGCCTTACAGGGGTTGGAAGCGGAAACACCATATATTTT

D: .
V: TRBV11-2
J: TRBJ1-1
CDR3: CASSLGYIAEAFF
DNA: TGTGCCAGCAGCTTAGGTTACATCGCTGAAGCTTTCTTT

D: .
V: TRBV4-2
J: TRBJ2-5
CDR3: CASSQVRGDQETQYF
DNA: TGTGCCAGCAGCCAAGTGAGAGGAGATCAAGAGACCCAGTACTTC

D: .
V: TRBV6-1
J: TRBJ1-5
CDR3: CASSESDQPQHF
DNA: TGTGCCAGCAGTGAAAGCGATCAGCCCCAGCATTTT

D: .
V: TRBV11-3
J: TRBJ2-7
CDR3: CASSLEAGIEQYF
DNA: TGTGCCAGCAGCTTAGAAGCAGGGATCGAGCAGTACTTC

D: .
V: TRBV10-3
J: TRBJ1-1
CDR3: CAISAVGDTEAFF
DNA: TGTGCCATCAGTGCCGTCGGGGACACTGAAGCTTTCTTT

D: .
V: TRBV4-1
J: TRBJ2-1
CDR3: CASSSIGQPGNEQFF
DNA: TGCGCCAGCAGTTCTATTGGACAGCCAGGGAATGAGCAGTTCTTC

D: TRBD2
V: TRBV11-2
J: TRBJ2-7
CDR3: CASSLWASGDPRAQYF
DNA: TGTGCCAGCAGCTTGTGGGCTAGCGGTGATCCTCGGGCGCAGTACTTC

D: .
V: TRBV7-9
J: TRBJ2-6
CDR3: CASSLYWAGANVLTF
DNA: TGTGCCAGCAGCTTATACTGGGCCGGGGCCAACGTCCTGACTTTC

D: TRBD1
V: TRBV29-1
J: TRBJ1-2
CDR3: CSVGGTTGDYGYTF
DNA: TGCAGCGTGGGGGGAACGACAGGGGACTATGGCTACACCTTC

D: TRBD1
V: TRBV5-4
J: TRBJ2-2
CDR3: CASSFGQDTTGELFF
DNA: TGTGCCAGCAGTTTCGGACAGGACACCACCGGGGAGCTGTTTTTT

D: TRBD1
V: TRBV19
J: TRBJ1-1
CDR3: CATWRGPYTEAFF
DNA: TGTGCCACGTGGAGGGGGCCTTACACTGAAGCTTTCTTT

D: TRBD1
V: TRBV27
J: TRBJ2-1
CDR3: CASTYSSGGINNEQFF
DNA: TGTGCCAGTACCTATTCCTCAGGGGGCATCAACAATGAGCAGTTCTTC

D: .
V: TRBV27
J: TRBJ2-1
CDR3: CASSLGPWKEYEQFF
DNA: TGTGCCAGCAGTTTAGGCCCGTGGAAGGAGTATGAGCAGTTCTTC

D: .
V: TRBV2
J: TRBJ1-1
CDR3: CASSESGAGNTEAFF
DNA: TGTGCCAGCAGTGAATCAGGGGCGGGGAACACTGAAGCTTTCTTT

D: .
V: TRBV30
J: TRBJ1-4
CDR3: CAVAGSTNEKLFF
DNA: TGTGCCGTAGCAGGGTCCACTAATGAAAAACTGTTTTTT

D: TRBD1
V: TRBV27
J: TRBJ2-4
CDR3: CATSLGQGTNIQYF
DNA: TGTGCCACCTCATTGGGACAGGGGACCAACATTCAGTACTTC

D: .
V: TRBV27
J: TRBJ1-5
CDR3: CASSFRGAGNQPQHF
DNA: TGTGCCAGCAGTTTTAGGGGCGCGGGCAATCAGCCCCAGCATTTT

D: .
V: TRBV15
J: TRBJ2-3
CDR3: CATSREGRPTDTQYF
DNA: TGTGCCACCAGCAGAGAGGGCCGGCCCACAGATACGCAGTATTTT

D: TRBD2
V: TRBV9
J: TRBJ2-1
CDR3: CASSVVGTRANNEQFF
DNA: TGTGCCAGCAGCGTAGTAGGGACTAGAGCTAACAATGAGCAGTTCTTC

D: .
V: TRBV4-2
J: TRBJ1-3
CDR3: CASSQEVRQEGNTIYF
DNA: TGTGCCAGCAGCCAAGAAGTTCGACAAGAGGGAAACACCATATATTTT

D: .
V: TRBV6-5
J: TRBJ2-7
CDR3: CASSYSGTEYEQYF
DNA: TGTGCCAGCAGTTACTCCGGTACAGAGTACGAGCAGTACTTC

D: .
V: TRBV28
J: TRBJ1-3
CDR3: CASSLSTSGNTIYF
DNA: TGTGCCAGCAGTTTATCCACTTCTGGAAACACCATATATTTT

D: TRBD1
V: TRBV2
J: TRBJ2-2
CDR3: CASSAPRTGPNTGELFF
DNA: TGTGCCAGCAGTGCGCCTAGGACAGGCCCGAACACCGGGGAGCTGTTTTTT

D: .
V: TRBV18
J: TRBJ1-3
CDR3: CASSPGASGNTIYF
DNA: TGTGCCAGCTCACCAGGAGCCTCTGGAAACACCATATATTTT

D: TRBD1
V: TRBV27
J: TRBJ1-4
CDR3: CASSKTGVAEKLFF
DNA: TGTGCCAGCAGTAAAACAGGGGTAGCGGAAAAACTGTTTTTT

D: .
V: TRBV19
J: TRBJ2-2
CDR3: CASTPQNYRAGELFF
DNA: TGTGCCAGTACCCCACAGAATTACAGGGCCGGGGAGCTGTTTTTT